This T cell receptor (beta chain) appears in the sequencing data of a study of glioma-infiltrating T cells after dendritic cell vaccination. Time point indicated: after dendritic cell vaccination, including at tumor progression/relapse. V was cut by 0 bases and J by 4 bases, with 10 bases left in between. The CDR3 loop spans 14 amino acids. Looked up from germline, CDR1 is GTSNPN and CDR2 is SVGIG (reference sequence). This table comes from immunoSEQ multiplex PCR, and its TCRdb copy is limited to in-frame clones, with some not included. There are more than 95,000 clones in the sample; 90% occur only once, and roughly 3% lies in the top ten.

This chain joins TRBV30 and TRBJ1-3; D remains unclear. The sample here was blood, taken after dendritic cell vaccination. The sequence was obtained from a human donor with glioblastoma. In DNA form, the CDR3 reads TGTGCCTGGAGTGTACGAGGTGGGGGAAACACCATATATTTT. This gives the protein CAWSVRGGGNTIYF.